The rows below give T cell receptor beta chains drawn from one sample of a study of cytomegalovirus exposure and HLA in healthy donors. Method: immunoSEQ multiplex PCR; TCRdb's copy keeps in-frame clones and lacks some. The sample lists some 170,000 clones; roughly 86% were seen once. The sequencing sample was made of PBMCs. These receptor sequences come from a man younger than 30 in good health and CMV-seropositive. Both conserved end residues are part of each CDR3. A D gene is named only where the DNA matches it firmly. Some rows have no size entry. The others give once, few or many, or a class for an expanded clone.

TRBV5-5	TRBJ1-1	NA	NA	CASSLFPGNTEAFF	TGTGCCAGCAGCTTGTTTCCAGGCAACACTGAAGCTTTCTTT
TRBV9	TRBJ2-1	TRBD1	NA	CASSGQGSNEQFF	TGTGCCAGCAGCGGACAGGGTTCAAATGAGCAGTTCTTC
TRBV6-5	TRBJ2-1	TRBD2	NA	CASSSLAGGLNEQFF	TGTGCCAGCAGTTCCCTAGCGGGGGGCCTCAATGAGCAGTTCTTC
TRBV29-1	TRBJ1-1	NA	once	CSVGGEGEAFF	TGCAGCGTCGGGGGAGAGGGTGAAGCTTTCTTT
TRBV18	TRBJ2-1	TRBD2	NA	CASSPQGGFSNEQFF	TGTGCCAGCTCACCACAGGGAGGGTTCTCCAATGAGCAGTTCTTC
TRBV7-2	TRBJ2-1	NA	NA	CASSLSYEQFF	TGTGCCAGCAGCTTATCGTATGAGCAGTTCTTC
TRBV25-1	TRBJ1-4	NA	NA	CASSERRGNDEKLFF	TGTGCCAGCAGTGAAAGGAGGGGAAACGATGAAAAACTGTTTTTT
TRBV7-9	TRBJ2-7	TRBD1	NA	CASSPAGTEAYEQYF	TGTGCCAGCAGCCCAGCCGGGACAGAAGCCTACGAGCAGTACTTC
TRBV5-4	TRBJ2-1	NA	NA	CASSLQRGEQFF	TGTGCCAGCAGCTTGCAAAGGGGCGAGCAGTTCTTC
TRBV4-1	TRBJ1-1	NA	NA	CASSQGWGGEDTEAFF	TGCGCCAGCAGCCAAGGGTGGGGAGGGGAGGACACTGAAGCTTTCTTT
TRBV10-3	TRBJ2-3	TRBD2	NA	CAISPTSGDTQYF	TGTGCCATCAGTCCGACTAGCGGGGATACGCAGTATTTT
TRBV4-3	TRBJ1-1	TRBD1	NA	CASSQDRSGQGGMTEAFF	TGCGCCAGCAGCCAAGATAGAAGCGGACAGGGGGGGATGACTGAAGCTTTCTTT
TRBV7-3	TRBJ2-5	NA	few	CASSHPVETQYF	TGTGCCAGCAGCCACCCGGTGGAGACCCAGTACTTC
TRBV7-8	TRBJ2-7	TRBD2	NA	CASSVTSGGYEQYF	TGTGCCAGCAGCGTGACTAGCGGGGGCTACGAGCAGTACTTC
TRBV9	TRBJ1-2	NA	NA	CASSAREGYGYTF	TGTGCCAGCAGCGCAAGAGAGGGCTATGGCTACACCTTC
TRBV10-2	TRBJ1-5	NA	once	CASTDSLNQPQHF	TGCGCCAGCACAGACAGCCTCAATCAGCCCCAGCATTTT
TRBV7-8	TRBJ1-6	NA	NA	CASSLFGGNNSPLHF	TGTGCCAGCAGCTTATTCGGGGGGAATAATTCACCCCTCCACTTT
TRBV19	TRBJ1-5	TRBD1	NA	CASRYALDRGNQPQHF	TGTGCCAGTAGATATGCACTCGACAGGGGCAATCAGCCCCAGCATTTT
TRBV7-3	TRBJ2-2	TRBD1	NA	CASSLGTGATGELFF	TGTGCCAGCAGCTTAGGAACAGGGGCCACCGGGGAGCTGTTTTTT
TRBV2	TRBJ2-1	TRBD1	NA	CASSRDSKDEQLF	TGTGCCAGCAGCAGGGACAGTAAGGATGAGCAGCTCTTC
TRBV2	TRBJ1-4	TRBD1	NA	CASSERQGAVGELFF	TGTGCCAGCAGTGAAAGACAGGGGGCGGTAGGAGAACTGTTTTTT
TRBV9	TRBJ1-2	NA	NA	CASSPRDTF	TGTGCCAGCAGCCCCAGGGACACCTTC
TRBV19	TRBJ2-5	NA	NA	CASSIGWGGGQETQYF	TGTGCCAGTAGTATTGGGTGGGGAGGGGGCCAAGAGACCCAGTACTTC
TRBV28	TRBJ1-5	TRBD1	NA	CATLKDRGGGQPQHF	TGTGCCACCTTAAAGGACAGGGGGGGAGGTCAGCCCCAGCATTTT
TRBV27	TRBJ2-2	TRBD2	NA	CASSSAGVGGGELFF	TGTGCCAGCAGTTCGGCGGGGGTTGGCGGCGGGGAGCTGTTTTTT
TRBV12-5	TRBJ2-7	TRBD2	NA	CASGSPGGGSSYEQYF	TGTGCTAGTGGTTCCCCCGGGGGGGGGTCCTCCTACGAGCAGTACTTC
TRBV4-2	TRBJ2-7	NA	NA	CASSQGVTDSYEQYF	TGTGCCAGCAGCCAAGGAGTGACAGACTCCTACGAGCAGTACTTC
TRBV2	TRBJ2-3	NA	NA	CASSDRGGADTQYF	TGTGCCAGCAGTGATAGGGGGGGGGCAGATACGCAGTATTTT
TRBV19	TRBJ2-7	TRBD2	NA	CASSIQLAGGAYEQYF	TGTGCCAGTAGTATACAACTAGCGGGAGGGGCCTACGAGCAGTACTTC
TRBV11-2	TRBJ1-3	NA	NA	CASRHFYGGFTGNTIYF	TGTGCCAGCAGGCACTTCTACGGAGGTTTTACTGGAAACACCATATATTTT
TRBV18	TRBJ1-2	NA	NA	CASSPSGDGYTF	TGTGCCAGCTCACCGTCAGGGGATGGCTACACCTTC
TRBV19	TRBJ2-2	TRBD2	NA	CASSRRGTSGRVTRPGELFF	TGTGCCAGTAGTAGACGAGGGACTAGCGGGAGGGTTACCCGGCCCGGGGAGCTGTTTTTT
TRBV6-6	TRBJ2-3	NA	once	CASSAPRGGSTDTQYF	TGTGCCAGCAGTGCCCCACGGGGAGGTAGCACAGATACGCAGTATTTT
TRBV29-1	TRBJ1-1	NA	NA	CSVAGGLNTEAFF	TGCAGCGTCGCGGGAGGGCTGAACACTGAAGCTTTCTTT
TRBV15	TRBJ1-5	NA	NA	CATSRDDQPQHF	TGTGCCACCAGCAGAGACGATCAGCCCCAGCATTTT
TRBV11-2	TRBJ2-7	TRBD2	NA	CASSLSGTLYEQYF	TGTGCCAGCAGCTTAAGCGGGACCCTCTACGAGCAGTACTTC
TRBV15	TRBJ2-3	TRBD1	NA	CALGPGTGVGDTQYF	TGTGCCCTCGGCCCCGGGACAGGGGTAGGAGATACGCAGTATTTT
TRBV6-1	TRBJ2-5	TRBD1	once	CASSVSGQGYQETQYF	TGTGCCAGCAGTGTCTCGGGACAGGGATACCAAGAGACCCAGTACTTC
TRBV28	TRBJ1-3	NA	few	CATSDRSGNTIYF	TGTGCCACTAGTGATCGCTCTGGAAACACCATATATTTT
TRBV4-3	TRBJ1-2	NA	NA	CASSLQGGQNYGYTF	TGCGCCAGCAGCCTTCAGGGAGGACAAAACTATGGCTACACCTTC
TRBV5-1	TRBJ2-7	TRBD1	once	CASSRGTGGRAEQYF	TGCGCCAGCAGCCGGGGGACAGGGGGCCGTGCTGAGCAGTACTTC
TRBV7-9	TRBJ1-1	NA	NA	CASSFGQTGTEAFF	TGTGCCAGCAGCTTTGGACAGACCGGGACTGAAGCTTTCTTT
TRBV4-3	TRBJ1-5	NA	NA	CASSQVLNQPQHF	TGCGCCAGCAGCCAAGTTCTTAATCAGCCCCAGCATTTT
TRBV30	TRBJ2-2	TRBD2	NA	CACLTSVWTGELFF	TGTGCCTGTTTGACTAGCGTTTGGACCGGGGAGCTGTTTTTT